The sequence of this T cell receptor (beta chain) was determined in a study of tumor-infiltrating lymphocytes in primary liver carcinoma. It was from approximately 20-30 mg of unsorted bulk tissue that RNA and DNA were co-extracted. This clonotype came up many times. The germline CDR1 and CDR2 sequences are SGHDN and FVKESK. The CDR3 has 14 residues. Between the trimmed V and J ends, which lost 1 base and 0 bases, there was a span of 7 bases. The template, roughly 0.45 ug total RNA, yielded TCR beta cDNA made with a constant-region primer. Three rounds of nested multiplex PCR with slightly modified ARM-PCR produced TCR beta libraries. Forward primers for TRBV1-TRBV30 and a C-beta reverse primer served the first two PCR rounds, at roughly 10 cycles each. TCRdb processed the multiplex PCR reads anew with MiXCR; each CDR3 protein has one entry. Of 100,000 to 120,000 distinct CDR3 sequences listed, about four fifths are singletons.

Specimen: liver tumor tissue from sampling region 3. Subset described: tumor region T3, left-lateral pole. This clonotype was obtained from a middle-aged man with primary liver carcinoma and hepatitis B virus infection. The chain recombines TRBV14 with TRBJ2-7, with D tentatively TRBD2 (5 bases). The CDR3 loop is CASSQAGFSYEQYF. The CDR3 nucleotides are TGTGCCAGCAGCCAAGCGGGGTTCTCCTACGAGCAGTACTTC.